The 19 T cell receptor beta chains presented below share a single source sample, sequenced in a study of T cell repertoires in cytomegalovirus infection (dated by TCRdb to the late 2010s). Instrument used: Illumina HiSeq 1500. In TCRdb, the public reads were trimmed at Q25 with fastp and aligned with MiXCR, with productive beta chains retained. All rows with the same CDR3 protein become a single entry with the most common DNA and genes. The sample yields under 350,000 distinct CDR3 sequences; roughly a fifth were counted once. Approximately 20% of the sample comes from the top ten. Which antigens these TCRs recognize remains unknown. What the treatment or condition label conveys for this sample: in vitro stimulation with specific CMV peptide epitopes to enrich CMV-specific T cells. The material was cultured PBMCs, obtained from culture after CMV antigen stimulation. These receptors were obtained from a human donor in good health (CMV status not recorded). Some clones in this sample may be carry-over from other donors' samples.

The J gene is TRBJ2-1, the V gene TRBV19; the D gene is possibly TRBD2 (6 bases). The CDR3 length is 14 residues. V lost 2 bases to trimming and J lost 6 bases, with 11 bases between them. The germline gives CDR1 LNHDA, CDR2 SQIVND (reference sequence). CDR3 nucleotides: TGTGCCAGTAGTATAACTACTAGCCGCAATGAGCAGTTCTTC. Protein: CASSITTSRNEQFF.

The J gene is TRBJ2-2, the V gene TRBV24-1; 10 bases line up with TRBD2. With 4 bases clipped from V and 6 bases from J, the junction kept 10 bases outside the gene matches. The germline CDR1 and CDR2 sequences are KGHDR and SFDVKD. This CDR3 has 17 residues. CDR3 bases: TGTGCCACCAGTGACTCTACTAGCGGGATGTCAGCCGGGGAGCTGTTTTTT. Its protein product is CATSDSTSGMSAGELFF.

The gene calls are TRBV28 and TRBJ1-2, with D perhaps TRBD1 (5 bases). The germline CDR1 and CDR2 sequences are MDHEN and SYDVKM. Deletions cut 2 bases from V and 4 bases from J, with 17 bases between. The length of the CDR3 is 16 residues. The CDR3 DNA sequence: TGTGCCAGCAGTTTACTCCGGGACGTACGTTTCTATGGCTACACCTTC. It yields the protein CASSLLRDVRFYGYTF.

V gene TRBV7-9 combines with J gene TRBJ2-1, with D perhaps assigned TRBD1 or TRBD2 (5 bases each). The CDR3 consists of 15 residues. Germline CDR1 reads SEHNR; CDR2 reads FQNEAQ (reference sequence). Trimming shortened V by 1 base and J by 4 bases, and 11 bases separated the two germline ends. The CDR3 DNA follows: TGTGCCAGCAGCTTAGGGGACGGTCAATACAATGAGCAGTTCTTC. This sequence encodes CASSLGDGQYNEQFF.

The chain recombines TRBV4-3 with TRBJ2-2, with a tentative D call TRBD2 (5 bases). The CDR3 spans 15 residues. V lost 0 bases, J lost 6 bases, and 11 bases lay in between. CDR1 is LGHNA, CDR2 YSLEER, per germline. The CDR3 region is CASSQDWGVAGELFF. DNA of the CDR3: TGCGCCAGCAGCCAAGATTGGGGAGTCGCCGGGGAGCTGTTTTTT.

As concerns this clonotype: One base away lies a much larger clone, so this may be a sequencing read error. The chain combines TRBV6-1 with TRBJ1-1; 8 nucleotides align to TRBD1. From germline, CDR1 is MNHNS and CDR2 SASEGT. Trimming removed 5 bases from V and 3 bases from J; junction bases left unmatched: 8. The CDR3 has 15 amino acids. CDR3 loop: CASSRFGQGDTEAFF. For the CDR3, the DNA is TGTGCCAGCAGTAGATTCGGACAGGGCGACACTGAAGCTTTCTTT.

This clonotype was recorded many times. Here the CDR3 reads CASSPGTGNEKLFF. In nucleotides, the CDR3 is TGTGCCAGCAGCCCGGGGACAGGGAATGAAAAACTGTTTTTT. The chain recombines TRBV7-2 with TRBJ1-4; TRBD1 agrees at 9 bases. With 5 bases clipped from V and 5 bases from J, the junction kept 3 bases outside the gene matches. Germline loops: CDR1 SGHTA, CDR2 FQGNSA. The CDR3 is made up of 14 amino acids.

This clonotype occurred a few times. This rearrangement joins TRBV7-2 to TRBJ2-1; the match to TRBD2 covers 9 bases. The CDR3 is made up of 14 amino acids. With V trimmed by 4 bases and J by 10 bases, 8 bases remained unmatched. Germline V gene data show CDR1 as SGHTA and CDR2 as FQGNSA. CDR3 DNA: TGTGCCAGCAGCTCAAATGGTGCGGGAGGGGAGCAGTTCTTC. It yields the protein CASSSNGAGGEQFF.

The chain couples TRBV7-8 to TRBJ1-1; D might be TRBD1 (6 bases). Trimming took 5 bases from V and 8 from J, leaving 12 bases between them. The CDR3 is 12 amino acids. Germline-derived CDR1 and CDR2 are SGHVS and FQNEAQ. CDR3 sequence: CASSRDISEAFF. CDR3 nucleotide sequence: TGTGCCAGCAGCCGGGACATATCGGAAGCTTTCTTT.

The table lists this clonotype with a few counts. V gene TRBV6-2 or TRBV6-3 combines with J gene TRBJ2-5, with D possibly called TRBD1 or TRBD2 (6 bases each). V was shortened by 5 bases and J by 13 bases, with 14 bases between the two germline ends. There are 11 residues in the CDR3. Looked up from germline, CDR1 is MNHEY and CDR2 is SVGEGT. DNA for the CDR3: TGTGCCAGCAGTCCCCGGGGGCTACGGTACTTC. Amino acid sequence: CASSPRGLRYF.

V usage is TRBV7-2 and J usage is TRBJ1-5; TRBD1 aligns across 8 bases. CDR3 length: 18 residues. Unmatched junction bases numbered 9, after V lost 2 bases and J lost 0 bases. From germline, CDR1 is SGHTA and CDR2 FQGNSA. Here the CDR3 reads CASSLMSRGRGSNQPQHF. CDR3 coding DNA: TGTGCCAGCAGCTTAATGAGCAGGGGGCGAGGTAGCAATCAGCCCCAGCATTTT. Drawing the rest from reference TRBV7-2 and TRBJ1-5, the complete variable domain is GAGVSQSPSNKVTEKGKDVELRCDPISGHTALYWYRQSLGQGLEFLIYFQGNSAPDKSGLPSDRFSAERTGGSVSTLTIQRTQQEDSAVYLCASSLMSRGRGSNQPQHFGDGTRLSIL.

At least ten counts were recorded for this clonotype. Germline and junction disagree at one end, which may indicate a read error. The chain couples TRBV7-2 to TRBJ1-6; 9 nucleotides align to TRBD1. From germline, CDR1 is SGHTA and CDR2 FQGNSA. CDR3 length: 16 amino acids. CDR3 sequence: CASSLEGTGNGDSDLF. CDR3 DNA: TGTGCCAGCAGCTTAGAGGGGACAGGGAATGGTGACTCGGATCTTTTT. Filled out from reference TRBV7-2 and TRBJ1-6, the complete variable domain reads GAGVSQSPSNKVTEKGKDVELRCDPISGHTALYWYRQSLGQGLEFLIYFQGNSAPDKSGLPSDRFSAERTGGSVSTLTIQRTQQEDSAVYLCASSLEGTGNGDSDLFGNGTRLTVT.

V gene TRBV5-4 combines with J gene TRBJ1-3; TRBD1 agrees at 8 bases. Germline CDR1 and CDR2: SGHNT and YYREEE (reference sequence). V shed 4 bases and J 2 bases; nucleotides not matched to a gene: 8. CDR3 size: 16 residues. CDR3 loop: CASSAGQGRTGNTIYF. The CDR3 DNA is TGTGCCAGCAGCGCCGGACAGGGAAGGACTGGAAACACCATATATTTT.

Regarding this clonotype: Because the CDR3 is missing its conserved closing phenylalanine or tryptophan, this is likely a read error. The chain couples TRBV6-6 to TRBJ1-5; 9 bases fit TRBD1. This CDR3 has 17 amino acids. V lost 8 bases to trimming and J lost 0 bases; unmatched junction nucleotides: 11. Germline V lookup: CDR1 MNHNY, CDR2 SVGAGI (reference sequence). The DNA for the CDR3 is TGTGCCAGCCTCCGGGACAGGGTTATAGGTAGCAATCAGCCCCAGCATCTT. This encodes CASLRDRVIGSNQPQHL.

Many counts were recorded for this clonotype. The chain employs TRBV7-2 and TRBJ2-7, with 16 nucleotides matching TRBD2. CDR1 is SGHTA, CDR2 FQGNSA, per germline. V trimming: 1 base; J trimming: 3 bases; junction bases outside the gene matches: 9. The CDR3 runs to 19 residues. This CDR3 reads CASSLGPGTSGRERYEQYF. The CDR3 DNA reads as TGTGCCAGCAGCTTAGGGCCGGGGACTAGCGGGAGGGAGCGCTACGAGCAGTACTTC.

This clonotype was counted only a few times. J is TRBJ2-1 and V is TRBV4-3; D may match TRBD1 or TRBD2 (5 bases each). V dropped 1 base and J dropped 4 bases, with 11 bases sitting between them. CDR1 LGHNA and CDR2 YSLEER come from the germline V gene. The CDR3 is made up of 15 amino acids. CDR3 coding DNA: TGCGCCAGCAGCCAAGGGGGGAATCGGTACAATGAGCAGTTCTTC. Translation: CASSQGGNRYNEQFF.

CDR3 protein: CASSYRGQGASEQFF. The CDR3 DNA reads TGTGCCAGCAGTTACAGGGGACAGGGGGCAAGTGAGCAGTTCTTC. V and J are TRBV6-2 or TRBV6-3 and TRBJ2-1; TRBD1 matches 12 bases. The CDR3 length is 15 residues. V gave up 2 bases and J gave up 9 bases; unmatched junction bases: 5. Per germline, CDR1 MNHEY and CDR2 SVGEGT.

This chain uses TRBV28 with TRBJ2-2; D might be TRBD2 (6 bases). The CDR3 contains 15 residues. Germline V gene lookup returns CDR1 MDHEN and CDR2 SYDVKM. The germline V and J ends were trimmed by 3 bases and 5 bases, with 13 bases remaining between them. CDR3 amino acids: CASSFGGIGTGELFF. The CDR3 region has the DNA TGTGCCAGCAGTTTCGGCGGGATCGGTACCGGGGAGCTGTTTTTT.

The CDR3 loop reads CASSGLGQLQPQHF. The CDR3 nucleotides read TGTGCCAGCAGTGGCCTGGGACAGTTACAGCCCCAGCATTTT. The rearrangement uses TRBV2 and TRBJ1-5; 7 nucleotides agree with TRBD1. The CDR3 is made up of 14 amino acids. Germline lookup yields CDR1 SNHLY and CDR2 FYNNEI. The V gene end was trimmed by 4 bases and the J gene end by 7 bases; junction bases not matched to a gene: 7.